Shown below are 13 T cell receptor beta chains from a single sample sequenced in a study of identical twins. TCRdb reanalysed the 5' RACE reads using MiXCR and keeps one entry per CDR3 protein. The sample holds 500,000 to 600,000 distinct CDR3 sequences, around 20% seen once. The same data also went into a second study, on T cells expressing NK-cell markers.

The sequenced sample was CD4+ T cells sorted from blood. All receptors come from a woman in her late teens or twenties in good health.

The J gene is TRBJ1-1, the V gene TRBV6-5; possibly TRBD1 for D (5 bases). Germline V gene lookup returns CDR1 MNHEY and CDR2 SVGAGI. Trimming cost V 2 bases and J 1 base, with 11 bases left between them. This CDR3 contains 15 residues. CDR3 sequence (DNA): TGTGCCAGCAGTTACGGGGCAGGGACGAACACTGAAGCTTTCTTT. Protein sequence: CASSYGAGTNTEAFF.

This clonotype has only a few counts. The chain is built from TRBV7-2 and TRBJ2-2, with D unclear. The germline gives CDR1 SGHTA, CDR2 FQGNSA. There are 13 residues in the CDR3. Trimming left V 2 bases short and J 7 bases short, with 8 bases between. CDR3 DNA: TGTGCCAGCAGCTTACACCCGGGCGGGGAGCTGTTTTTT. As protein: CASSLHPGGELFF. Drawing the rest from reference TRBV7-2 and TRBJ2-2, the complete variable domain is GAGVSQSPSNKVTEKGKDVELRCDPISGHTALYWYRQSLGQGLEFLIYFQGNSAPDKSGLPSDRFSAERTGGSVSTLTIQRTQQEDSAVYLCASSLHPGGELFFGEGSRLTVL.

The chain links TRBV6-5 to TRBJ2-1; D call uncertain. CDR1 is MNHEY, CDR2 SVGAGI, per germline. This CDR3 has 14 amino acids. V was cut by 0 bases and J by 4 bases, with 7 bases left in between. In DNA, the CDR3 is TGTGCCAGCAGTTACTCAAGACTTTACAATGAGCAGTTCTTC. Protein: CASSYSRLYNEQFF.

Written as DNA, the CDR3 is TGTGCCAGCAGCTTGGGCTACGAAGAGACCCAGTACTTC. Translation gives CASSLGYEETQYF. The chain carries TRBV5-6 and TRBJ2-5; D unresolved. This CDR3 is 13 amino acids long. Per the germline V gene, CDR1 is SGHDT and CDR2 is YYEEEE. V was cut by 0 bases and J by 3 bases, with 6 bases left in between. The full variable domain, rest sourced from reference TRBV5-6 and TRBJ2-5, is DAGVTQSPTHLIKTRGQQVTLRCSPKSGHDTVSWYQQALGQGPQFIFQYYEEEERQRGNFPDRFSGHQFPNYSSELNVNALLLGDSALYLCASSLGYEETQYFGPGTRLLVL.

Only a few counts were recorded for this clonotype. CDR3 amino acids: CASSESGGLPLGEQYF. As DNA, the CDR3 is TGCGCCAGCAGTGAGTCGGGGGGACTCCCCCTTGGGGAGCAGTACTTC. The chain couples TRBV10-1 to TRBJ2-7; TRBD2 might be the D (6 bases). V was cut by 0 bases and J by 7 bases, with 19 bases left in between. Germline lookup yields CDR1 WNHNN and CDR2 SYGVQD (reference sequence). The CDR3 runs to 16 residues.

There are a few counts of this clonotype. The chain employs TRBV20-1 and TRBJ1-1; a possible D gene is TRBD1 (6 bases). The CDR3 has 12 amino acids. In germline, CDR1 is DFQATT, CDR2 SNEGSKA (reference sequence). The V and J ends lost 6 bases and 3 bases respectively, with 11 bases between them. In DNA form, the CDR3 reads TGCAGTGCGAAATGGACAGACACTGAAGCTTTCTTT. Amino acids: CSAKWTDTEAFF.

This rearrangement joins TRBV7-9 to TRBJ1-5; 9 positions agree with TRBD1. Trimming removed 4 bases from V and 0 bases from J; junction bases left unmatched: 4. In germline, CDR1 is SEHNR, CDR2 FQNEAQ (reference sequence). The CDR3 totals 16 residues. DNA for the CDR3: TGTGCCAGCAGCTCCGGGACAGGGTATAGCAATCAGCCCCAGCATTTT. It is translated as CASSSGTGYSNQPQHF.

The CDR3 region is CASSLGHRAGPTADEQYF. The CDR3 DNA is TGTGCCAGCAGCTTGGGCCATCGCGCAGGCCCTACCGCGGACGAGCAGTACTTC. The V gene is TRBV5-5, the J gene TRBJ2-7, with D unresolved. Trimming removed 0 bases at V and 5 bases at J, with 24 bases between. Germline CDR1 reads SGHKS; CDR2 reads YYEKEE (reference sequence). The CDR3 is 18 amino acids.

The chain uses TRBV20-1 and TRBJ1-2; TRBD1 matches at 8 bases. The germline gives CDR1 DFQATT, CDR2 SNEGSKA (reference sequence). Trimming removed 4 bases from V and 5 bases from J; junction bases left unmatched: 6. The CDR3 extends over 13 amino acids. The CDR3 protein is CSAKVTGVYGYTF. The CDR3 DNA is TGCAGTGCTAAGGTGACAGGGGTGTATGGCTACACCTTC.

This clonotype was detected ten times or more. This chain uses TRBV29-1 with TRBJ2-4; unclear D gene. In germline, CDR1 is SQVTM, CDR2 ANQGSEA. CDR3 length equals 12 residues. The ends were cut back, 4 bases at V and 8 bases at J, with 12 bases in the middle. This CDR3 is CSVASGRDIQYF. CDR3 DNA sequence: TGCAGCGTTGCGTCCGGGCGTGACATTCAGTACTTC.

The chain has TRBV12-3 or TRBV12-4 and TRBJ2-5; no definite D call. V gave up 7 bases and J gave up 3 bases, with 15 bases separating them. The CDR3 consists of 14 residues. CDR3 sequence (DNA): TGTGCCAGCACCAGACGGGCAGGAGAAGAGACCCAGTACTTC. Its translation is CASTRRAGEETQYF.

This clonotype was picked up a small number of times. CDR3 in amino acids: CASSLAPGAINTEAFF. The CDR3 bases are TGCGCCAGCAGCTTGGCCCCGGGGGCGATTAACACTGAAGCTTTCTTT. This chain connects TRBV5-1 to TRBJ1-1; TRBD1 is a possible D gene (6 bases). CDR1 is SGHRS, CDR2 YFSETQ, per germline. This CDR3 has 16 residues. Trimming left V 0 bases short and J 2 bases short, with 14 bases between.

This clonotype occurred a few times. The chain's CDR3 is CSVAFRGLHNEQFF. CDR3 DNA: TGCAGCGTTGCCTTTAGGGGACTGCACAATGAGCAGTTCTTC. The J gene is TRBJ2-1, the V gene TRBV29-1, with D perhaps TRBD2 (6 bases). Germline-derived CDR1 and CDR2 are SQVTM and ANQGSEA. V shed 4 bases and J shed 5 bases, with 15 bases lying between them. This CDR3 has 14 residues.